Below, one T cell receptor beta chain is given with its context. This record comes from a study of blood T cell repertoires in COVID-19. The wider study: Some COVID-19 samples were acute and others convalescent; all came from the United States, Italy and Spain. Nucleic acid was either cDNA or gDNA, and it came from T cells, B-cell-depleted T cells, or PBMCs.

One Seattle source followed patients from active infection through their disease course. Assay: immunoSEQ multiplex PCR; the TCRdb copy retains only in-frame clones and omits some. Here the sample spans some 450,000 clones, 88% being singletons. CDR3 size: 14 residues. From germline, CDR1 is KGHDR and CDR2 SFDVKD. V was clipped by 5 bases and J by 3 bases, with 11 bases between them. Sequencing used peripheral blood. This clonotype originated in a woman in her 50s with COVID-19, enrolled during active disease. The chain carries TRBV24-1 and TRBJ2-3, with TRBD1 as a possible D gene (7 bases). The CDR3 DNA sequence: TGTGCCACCAGTGTGGCAGGGGGGACAGATACGCAGTATTTT. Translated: CATSVAGGTDTQYF.